Below are 30 T cell receptor beta chains sequenced from a single sample in a study of blood T cell repertoires in COVID-19. Measured with immunoSEQ multiplex PCR; TCRdb has only the in-frame clones, and not every one. The sample has approximately 200,000 clones, roughly 83% seen once. The sequenced sample was PBMCs or T cells enriched from blood (not recorded which). The source is a woman in her thirties who had recovered from COVID-19.

V usage is TRBV19 and J usage is TRBJ1-1, with 11 positions matching TRBD1. Germline CDR1 and CDR2: LNHDA and SQIVND (reference sequence). The CDR3 has 15 residues. The V gene end was trimmed by 9 bases and the J gene end by 9 bases; junction bases not matched to a gene: 15. In DNA, the CDR3 is TGTGCCAGCAGACCCGGGACAGGGGGTATTGGAAAAGCTTTCTTT. Translated: CASRPGTGGIGKAFF.

CDR3 bases: TGCGCCAGCAGCCAAGCGTTTTCTCTTCTTAACTATGGCTACACCTTC. The encoded protein is CASSQAFSLLNYGYTF. The rearrangement links TRBV4-1 to TRBJ1-2, with D unclear. This CDR3 spans 16 amino acids. Germline V gene lookup returns CDR1 MGHRA and CDR2 YSYEKL. Trimming removed 1 base from V and 1 base from J, with 13 bases in between.

This chain uses TRBV3-1 (or the pseudogene TRBV3-2) with TRBJ2-1, with a possible D match to TRBD2 (5 bases). The CDR3 consists of 13 residues. Germline lookup yields CDR1 LGHDT and CDR2 YNNKEL (reference sequence). The germline V and J ends were trimmed by 1 base and 10 bases, with 11 bases remaining between them. CDR3 in amino acids: CASSQALAREQFF. Here the CDR3 DNA reads TGTGCCAGCAGCCAAGCGCTAGCCCGGGAGCAGTTCTTC.

This chain connects TRBV27 to TRBJ2-7; no definite D call. CDR1 MNHEY and CDR2 SMNVEV come from the germline V gene (reference sequence). Trimming removed 2 bases from V and 7 bases from J, with 9 bases in between. This CDR3 comprises 12 residues. Here the CDR3 reads CASSLTRGEQYF. CDR3 coding DNA: TGTGCCAGCAGTTTAACAAGAGGAGAGCAGTACTTC.

This clone occurred a few times. V gene TRBV27 combines with J gene TRBJ2-7, with 7 nucleotides matching TRBD1. CDR3 length: 16 residues. Trimming removed 5 bases from V and 2 bases from J; junction bases left unmatched: 12. The germline V gene has CDR1 MNHEY and CDR2 SMNVEV (reference sequence). This chain's CDR3 is CASSPTPGQLTYEQYF. The CDR3 region has the DNA TGTGCCAGCAGTCCCACTCCGGGACAGTTAACCTACGAGCAGTACTTC.

A single count supports this clone. The chain is built from TRBV30 and TRBJ1-4; 7 bases map to TRBD1. The CDR3 has 14 amino acids. Germline values: CDR1 GTSNPN, CDR2 SVGIG (reference sequence). The junction had 7 bases not matched to a gene; V was cut back by 5 bases and J by 4 bases. The CDR3 region has the DNA TGTGCCTGGGGTGACAGGGCTGGTAATGAAAAACTGTTTTTT. Encoded protein: CAWGDRAGNEKLFF.

The V call is TRBV4-1, the J call TRBJ1-6, with a tentative D call TRBD1 (6 bases). The CDR3 consists of 16 residues. The V gene's germline CDR1 is MGHRA and CDR2 YSYEKL. V gave up 2 bases and J gave up 4 bases, with 12 bases separating them. CDR3 sequence reads: CASSQPTGPYNSPLHF. DNA of the CDR3: TGCGCCAGCAGCCAACCGACAGGCCCTTATAATTCACCCCTCCACTTT.

The chain is built from TRBV9 and TRBJ2-7; 13 nucleotides align to TRBD2. The CDR3 consists of 15 residues. V lost 0 bases and J lost 5; bases outside the gene matches: 2. Germline V CDR1 and CDR2: SGDLS, YYNGEE. DNA for the CDR3: TGTGCCAGCAGCGTAGGGACTAGCGGGAGAAACGAGCAGTACTTC. Amino acids: CASSVGTSGRNEQYF.

In regard to this clone: At the DNA level, this CDR3 is encoded by other sequences in the same sample as well. The gene calls are TRBV12-3 or TRBV12-4 and TRBJ1-5; D is unclear. V was cut by 3 bases and J by 7 bases, with 10 bases left in between. This CDR3 contains 13 residues. CDR3: CASSLGGRQPQHF. Here the CDR3 DNA reads TGTGCCAGCAGTTTGGGAGGGAGGCAGCCCCAGCATTTT.

The chain joins TRBV2 to TRBJ2-7; D possibly corresponds to TRBD1 (5 bases). CDR1 and CDR2 from the germline V gene are SNHLY and FYNNEI. This CDR3 has 13 residues. V shed 6 bases and J shed 2 bases, with 11 bases lying between them. The CDR3, as DNA: TGTGCCAGCAGGCCGACAGAAACCTACGAGCAGTACTTC. The encoded protein is CASRPTETYEQYF. The full variable domain, with the rest looked up from reference TRBV2 and TRBJ2-7, is EPEVTQTPSHQVTQMGQEVILRCVPISNHLYFYWYRQILGQKVEFLVSFYNNEISEKSEIFDDQFSVERPDGSNFTLKIRSTKLEDSAMYFCASRPTETYEQYFGPGTRLTVT.

The chain carries TRBV29-1 and TRBJ2-1; TRBD2 matches 10 bases. CDR3 length equals 13 residues. Unmatched junction bases numbered 3, after V lost 7 bases and J lost 3 bases. Germline lookup yields CDR1 SQVTM and CDR2 ANQGSEA. The DNA for the CDR3 is TGCAGCGCCCTAGCGGGAGACTACAATGAGCAGTTCTTC. This encodes CSALAGDYNEQFF.

The chain is built from TRBV19 and TRBJ1-3, with D possibly TRBD1 on 5 matching bases. This CDR3 is 15 amino acids long. V was pared by 10 bases and J by 0 bases, with 16 bases between. Per the germline V gene, CDR1 is LNHDA and CDR2 is SQIVND (reference sequence). The CDR3 DNA follows: TGTGCCACCCTAAGTCCAGGGCACTCTGGAAACACCATATATTTT. The encoded protein is CATLSPGHSGNTIYF.

This clone was observed a single time. The rearrangement uses TRBV15 and TRBJ2-1; D may be TRBD2 (6 bases). The CDR3 has 18 amino acids. Germline-derived CDR1 and CDR2 are LNHNV and YYDKDF (reference sequence). Trimming removed 0 bases at V and 0 bases at J, with 15 bases between. The CDR3 DNA is TGTGCCACCAGCAGAGATGTATTCGGGGGAAGCTCCTACAATGAGCAGTTCTTC. Its protein product is CATSRDVFGGSSYNEQFF.

The CDR3 bases are TGTGCCACCAGCCCAGGGGGCGCGGGGACTAATGAAAAACTGTTTTTT. Encoded protein: CATSPGGAGTNEKLFF. The chain is built from TRBV15 and TRBJ1-4; 8 bases are a match to TRBD1. The CDR3 has 16 residues. The germline gives CDR1 LNHNV, CDR2 YYDKDF (reference sequence). V lost 5 bases, J lost 2 bases, and 7 bases stayed unmatched. The complete variable domain, with remaining parts taken from reference TRBV15 and TRBJ1-4, reads DAMVIQNPRYQVTQFGKPVTLSCSQTLNHNVMYWYQQKSSQAPKLLFHYYDKDFNNEADTPDNFQSRRPNTSFCFLDIRSPGLGDTAMYLCATSPGGAGTNEKLFFGSGTQLSVL.

The rearrangement links TRBV15 to TRBJ1-4; TRBD1 might be the D (5 bases). Trimming took 5 bases from V and 2 from J, leaving 12 bases between them. Germline CDR1 LNHNV, CDR2 YYDKDF (reference sequence). There are 15 residues in the CDR3. The CDR3 is CATSARRGTNEKLFF. CDR3 bases: TGTGCCACCAGCGCCCGACGGGGGACTAATGAAAAACTGTTTTTT.

The chain combines TRBV27 with TRBJ2-1; perhaps TRBD2 as D (5 bases). This CDR3 has 14 residues. The germline V and J ends were trimmed by 4 bases and 1 base, with 8 bases remaining between them. Looked up from germline, CDR1 is MNHEY and CDR2 is SMNVEV (reference sequence). CDR3 sequence: CASSWERSYNEQFF. CDR3 nucleotides: TGTGCCAGCAGTTGGGAGCGGTCCTACAATGAGCAGTTCTTC.

This chain links TRBV4-1 with TRBJ1-1; TRBD1 aligns across 7 bases. CDR3 length: 13 amino acids. Germline V gene sequence: CDR1 MGHRA, CDR2 YSYEKL. J lost 8 bases, V lost 2 bases, and 5 bases had no gene match. CDR3 amino acids: CASSQLTGAEAFF. CDR3 bases: TGCGCCAGCAGCCAATTAACAGGGGCCGAAGCTTTCTTT.

The chain links TRBV18 to TRBJ2-7; TRBD1 is a possible D gene (7 bases). V lost 2 bases and J lost 2, with 13 bases in between. There are 15 residues in the CDR3. CDR1 and CDR2 from the germline V gene are KGHSH and LQKENI. This CDR3 reads CASSPGGTVAYEQYF. As DNA, the CDR3 is TGTGCCAGCTCACCAGGGGGGACAGTCGCCTACGAGCAGTACTTC.

V and J are TRBV25-1 and TRBJ1-4; no definite D call. CDR1 and CDR2 (germline): MGHDK, SYGVNS. Deletions cut 2 bases from V and 10 bases from J, with 14 bases between. The length of the CDR3 is 14 residues. CDR3 sequence reads: CASSESGSRGKLFF. The DNA of the CDR3 is TGTGCCAGCAGTGAAAGTGGCTCCAGAGGAAAACTGTTTTTT. The entire variable domain, with the rest obtained from reference TRBV25-1 and TRBJ1-4, is as follows: EADIYQTPRYLVIGTGKKITLECSQTMGHDKMYWYQQDPGMELHLIHYSYGVNSTEKGDLSSESTVSRIRTEHFPLTLESARPSHTSQYLCASSESGSRGKLFFGSGTQLSVL.

CDR3 DNA: TGCGCCAGCGGAGGGACTAGCGGGATAAGCGACGAGCAGTACTTC. Residues: CASGGTSGISDEQYF. The J gene is TRBJ2-7, the V gene TRBV5-1; TRBD2 agrees at 13 bases. This CDR3 has 15 residues. Germline V CDR1 and CDR2: SGHRS, YFSETQ. V trimming: 7 bases; J trimming: 5 bases; junction bases outside the gene matches: 9.

The V call is TRBV19, the J call TRBJ2-2; TRBD1 matches at 7 bases. The CDR3 sequence is 15 residues long. Germline lookup yields CDR1 LNHDA and CDR2 SQIVND (reference sequence). V was pared by 4 bases and J by 1 base, with 3 bases of the junction left unmatched. The DNA of the CDR3 is TGTGCCAGTAGTAAGGGACAGCTGAACACCGGGGAGCTGTTTTTT. Translation gives CASSKGQLNTGELFF.

This chain uses TRBV10-1 with TRBJ2-1, with TRBD2 matching over 7 bases. V shed 5 bases, J shed 8 bases, and the junction held 12 bases outside the gene matches. Germline V lookup: CDR1 WNHNN, CDR2 SYGVQD (reference sequence). The CDR3 length is 15 residues. The CDR3 bases are TGCGCCAGCAGTCAGGGCGGGAGAGGGTCATATGAGCAGTTCTTC. Protein: CASSQGGRGSYEQFF.

The rearrangement links TRBV5-1 to TRBJ2-2; 7 bases fit TRBD1. Germline V CDR1 and CDR2: SGHRS, YFSETQ. The ends lost 4 bases at V and 4 bases at J; junction bases unmatched: 7. The CDR3 spans 15 residues. In DNA, the CDR3 is TGCGCCAGCAGCCCCAGGGGGTCGGGCACCGGGGAGCTGTTTTTT. Translation gives CASSPRGSGTGELFF.

This clone showed up just a few times. The chain has TRBV7-2 and TRBJ2-7, with 10 bases matching TRBD2. The V gene's germline CDR1 is SGHTA and CDR2 FQGNSA. After removal of 1 base from V and 4 bases from J, the junction contained 7 bases not matched to a gene. The CDR3 contains 16 residues. Here the CDR3 DNA reads TGTGCCAGCAGCTTAGGGGGGACTAGCGCACCTTACGAGCAGTACTTC. Translated, it gives CASSLGGTSAPYEQYF.

V usage is TRBV28 and J usage is TRBJ2-4, with a weak D call TRBD1 (5 bases). The CDR3 length is 18 residues. Looked up from germline, CDR1 is MDHEN and CDR2 is SYDVKM. The V and J ends lost 5 bases and 0 bases respectively, with 20 bases between them. The CDR3 loop is CASSRRPTGLLAKNIQYF. CDR3 DNA sequence: TGTGCCAGCAGTCGTAGGCCCACAGGCCTCCTAGCCAAAAACATTCAGTACTTC.

The chain has TRBV2 and TRBJ2-1; tentative D call: TRBD2 (5 bases). Trimming cost V 7 bases and J 0 bases, with 19 bases left between them. CDR1 is SNHLY and CDR2 is FYNNEI in the germline V gene. CDR3 size: 17 residues. The CDR3 DNA reads TGTGCCAGCACCAAAGGCTTAGCGCCGAGCTCCTACAATGAGCAGTTCTTC. Translating gives CASTKGLAPSSYNEQFF.

CDR3 DNA: TGCGCCAGCAGCCAAGGACTGACAGAGACCCAGTACTTC. This codes for CASSQGLTETQYF. The chain employs TRBV4-1 and TRBJ2-5; D not resolved. This CDR3 is 13 amino acids long. Trimming stripped 1 base from V and 4 bases from J, with 7 bases between. The germline gives CDR1 MGHRA, CDR2 YSYEKL.

The gene calls are TRBV18 and TRBJ1-6; no clear D gene. The CDR3 sequence is 15 residues long. Germline V gives CDR1 KGHSH, CDR2 LQKENI. V was clipped by 2 bases and J by 4 bases, with 9 bases between them. The CDR3 spells CASSPGRGYNSPLHF. The CDR3 nucleotides read TGTGCCAGCTCACCAGGGCGGGGTTATAATTCACCCCTCCACTTT.

The V call is TRBV5-1, the J call TRBJ2-6, with TRBD1 matching 7 bases. CDR1 is SGHRS, CDR2 YFSETQ, per germline. V was clipped by 0 bases and J by 0 bases; unmatched bases: 6. This CDR3 has 18 residues. CDR3 DNA: TGCGCCAGCAGCTTGGTTGCAGGGGGTAACTCTGGGGCCAACGTCCTGACTTTC. Amino acids: CASSLVAGGNSGANVLTF.

V usage is TRBV27 and J usage is TRBJ2-7; tentatively, D is TRBD1 (6 bases). This CDR3 comprises 16 residues. Germline CDR1 reads MNHEY; CDR2 reads SMNVEV (reference sequence). Trimming shortened V by 0 bases and J by 0 bases, and 12 bases separated the two germline ends. Here the CDR3 DNA reads TGTGCCAGCAGTTTATCGACCAGGGGTAGCTCCTACGAGCAGTACTTC. Amino acid sequence: CASSLSTRGSSYEQYF.